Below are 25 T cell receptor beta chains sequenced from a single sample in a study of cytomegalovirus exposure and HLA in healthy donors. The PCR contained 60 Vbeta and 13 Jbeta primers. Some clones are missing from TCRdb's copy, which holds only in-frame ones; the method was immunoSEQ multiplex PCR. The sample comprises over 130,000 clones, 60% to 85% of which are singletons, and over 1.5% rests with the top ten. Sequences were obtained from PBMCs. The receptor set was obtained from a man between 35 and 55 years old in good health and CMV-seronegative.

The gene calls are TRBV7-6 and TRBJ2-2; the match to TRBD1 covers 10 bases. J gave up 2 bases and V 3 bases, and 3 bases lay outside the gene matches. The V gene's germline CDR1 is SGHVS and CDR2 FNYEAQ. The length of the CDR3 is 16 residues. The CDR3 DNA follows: TGTGCCAGCAGCTTGGGACAGGGGAAAAACACCGGGGAGCTGTTTTTT. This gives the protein CASSLGQGKNTGELFF.

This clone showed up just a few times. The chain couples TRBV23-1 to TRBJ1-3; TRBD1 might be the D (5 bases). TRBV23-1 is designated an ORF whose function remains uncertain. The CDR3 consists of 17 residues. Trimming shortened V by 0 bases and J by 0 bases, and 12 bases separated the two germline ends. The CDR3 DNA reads TGCGCCAGCAGTCAATCCCAGGGAAGTCTCTCTGGAAACACCATATATTTT. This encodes CASSQSQGSLSGNTIYF.

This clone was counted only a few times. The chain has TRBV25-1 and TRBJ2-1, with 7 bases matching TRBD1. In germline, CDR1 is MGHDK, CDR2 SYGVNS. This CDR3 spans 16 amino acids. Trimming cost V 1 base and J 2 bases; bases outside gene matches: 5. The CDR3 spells CASSEWPGGPYNEQFF. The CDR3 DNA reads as TGTGCCAGCAGTGAATGGCCAGGGGGACCCTACAATGAGCAGTTCTTC.

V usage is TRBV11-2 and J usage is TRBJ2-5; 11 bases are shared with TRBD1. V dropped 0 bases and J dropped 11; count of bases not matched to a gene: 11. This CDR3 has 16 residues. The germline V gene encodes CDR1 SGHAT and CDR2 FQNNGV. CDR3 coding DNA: TGTGCCAGCAGCTTAGATTTAGGACAGGGGGCGCGTGAGCAGTACTTC. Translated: CASSLDLGQGAREQYF.

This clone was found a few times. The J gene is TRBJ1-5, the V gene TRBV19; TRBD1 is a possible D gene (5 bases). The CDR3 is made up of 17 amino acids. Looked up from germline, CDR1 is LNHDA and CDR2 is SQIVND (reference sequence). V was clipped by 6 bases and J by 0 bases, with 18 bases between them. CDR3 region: CASRPVGGRNSNQPQHF. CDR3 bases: TGTGCCAGTAGGCCTGTGGGGGGAAGAAATAGCAATCAGCCCCAGCATTTT.

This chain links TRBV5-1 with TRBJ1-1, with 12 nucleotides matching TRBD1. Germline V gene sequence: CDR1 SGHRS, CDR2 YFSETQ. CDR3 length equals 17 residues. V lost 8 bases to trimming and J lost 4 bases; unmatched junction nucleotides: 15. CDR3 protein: CASQRLGQGAGGTEAFF. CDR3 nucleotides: TGCGCCAGTCAACGGCTGGGACAGGGGGCAGGAGGCACTGAAGCTTTCTTT.

CDR3 sequence (DNA): TGTGCCAGCTCACCTAGCGGGAGAGATACGCAGTATTTT. It translates to CASSPSGRDTQYF. This sequence joins TRBV18 and TRBJ2-3; 9 bases line up with TRBD2. Trimming cost V 3 bases and J 5 bases; bases outside gene matches: 0. Germline V gives CDR1 KGHSH, CDR2 LQKENI. This CDR3 is 13 amino acids long.

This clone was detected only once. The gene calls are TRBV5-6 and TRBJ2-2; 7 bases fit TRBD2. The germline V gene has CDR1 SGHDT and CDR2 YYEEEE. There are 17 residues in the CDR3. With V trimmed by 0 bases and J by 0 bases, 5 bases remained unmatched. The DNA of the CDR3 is TGTGCCAGCAGCTTGGGGGGAGGGGCCGCGAACACCGGGGAGCTGTTTTTT. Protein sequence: CASSLGGGAANTGELFF.

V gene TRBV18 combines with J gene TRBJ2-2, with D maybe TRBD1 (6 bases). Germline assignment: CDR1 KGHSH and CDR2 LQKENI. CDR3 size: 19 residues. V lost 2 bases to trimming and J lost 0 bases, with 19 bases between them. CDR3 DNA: TGTGCCAGCTCACCAGGGGTCGGTCAGGGGTCCGCGAACACCGGGGAGCTGTTTTTT. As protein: CASSPGVGQGSANTGELFF.

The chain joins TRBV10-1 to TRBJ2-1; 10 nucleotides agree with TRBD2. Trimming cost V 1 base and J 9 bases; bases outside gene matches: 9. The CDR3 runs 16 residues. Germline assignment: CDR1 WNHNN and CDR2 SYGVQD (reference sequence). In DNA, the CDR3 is TGCGCCAGCAGTGAGTGGCTAGCGGGAGTGGGCAGTGAGCAGTTCTTC. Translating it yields CASSEWLAGVGSEQFF.

The CDR3 protein is CASSLETGNTIYF. The CDR3 nucleotides read TGTGCCAGCAGCTTAGAGACAGGAAACACCATATATTTT. The chain is built from TRBV7-9 and TRBJ1-3; no firm D call. Deletions cut 1 base from V and 4 bases from J, with 5 bases between. The CDR3 contains 13 residues. CDR1 and CDR2 (germline): SEHNR, FQNEAQ (reference sequence).

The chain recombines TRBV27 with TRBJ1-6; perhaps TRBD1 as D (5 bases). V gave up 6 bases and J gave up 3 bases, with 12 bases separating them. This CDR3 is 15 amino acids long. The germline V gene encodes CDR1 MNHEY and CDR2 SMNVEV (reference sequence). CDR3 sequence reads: CASSVMTDYNSPLHF. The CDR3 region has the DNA TGTGCCAGCAGCGTGATGACAGACTATAATTCACCCCTCCACTTT.

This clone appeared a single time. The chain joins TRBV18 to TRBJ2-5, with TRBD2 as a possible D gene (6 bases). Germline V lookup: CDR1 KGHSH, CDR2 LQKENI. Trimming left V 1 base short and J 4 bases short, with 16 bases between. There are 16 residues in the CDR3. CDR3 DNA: TGTGCCAGCTCACCACTCTCACTAGCTGAGGGAGAGACCCAGTACTTC. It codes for CASSPLSLAEGETQYF.

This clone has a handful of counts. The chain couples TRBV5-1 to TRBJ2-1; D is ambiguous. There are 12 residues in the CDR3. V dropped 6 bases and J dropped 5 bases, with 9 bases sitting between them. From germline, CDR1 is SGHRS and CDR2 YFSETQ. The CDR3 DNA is TGCGCCAGCAATTACTACGACAATGAGCAGTTCTTC. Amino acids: CASNYYDNEQFF.

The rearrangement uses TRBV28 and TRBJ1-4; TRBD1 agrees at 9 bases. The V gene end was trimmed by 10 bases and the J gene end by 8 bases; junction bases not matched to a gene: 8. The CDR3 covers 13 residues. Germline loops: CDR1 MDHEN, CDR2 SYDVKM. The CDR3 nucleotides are TGTGCCACCCTGGGACAGGGCTTAGAAAAACTGTTTTTT. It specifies CATLGQGLEKLFF.

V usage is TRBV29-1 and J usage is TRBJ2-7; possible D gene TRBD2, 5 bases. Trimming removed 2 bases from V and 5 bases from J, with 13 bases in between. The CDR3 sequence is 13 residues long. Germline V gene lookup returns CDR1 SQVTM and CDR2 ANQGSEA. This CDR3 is CSVERGFENEQYF. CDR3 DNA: TGCAGCGTTGAACGGGGTTTTGAGAACGAGCAGTACTTC.

The CDR3 loop reads CASSLGKVGVPGNEQFF. CDR3 in DNA: TGCGCCAGCAGCCTAGGAAAGGTCGGGGTACCGGGGAATGAGCAGTTCTTC. The chain employs TRBV4-1 and TRBJ2-1; a possible D gene is TRBD2 (5 bases). V shed 4 bases and J shed 7 bases, with 23 bases lying between them. The CDR3 has 17 residues. Per the germline V gene, CDR1 is MGHRA and CDR2 is YSYEKL.

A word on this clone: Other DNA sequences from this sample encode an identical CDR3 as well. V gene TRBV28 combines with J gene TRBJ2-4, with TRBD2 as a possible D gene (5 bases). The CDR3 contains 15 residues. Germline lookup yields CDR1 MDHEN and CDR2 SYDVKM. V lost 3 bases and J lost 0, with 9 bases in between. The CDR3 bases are TGTGCCAGCAGTTTCCGCGGACTAGCCAAAAACATTCAGTACTTC. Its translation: CASSFRGLAKNIQYF.

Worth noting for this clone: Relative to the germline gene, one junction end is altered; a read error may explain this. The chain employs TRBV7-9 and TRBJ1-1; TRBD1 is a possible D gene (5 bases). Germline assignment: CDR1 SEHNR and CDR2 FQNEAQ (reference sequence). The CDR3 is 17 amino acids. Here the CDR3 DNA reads TGTACCAGCACCCTTGGAAATCCTTTGGGGGGTAACACTGAAGCTTTCTTT. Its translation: CTSTLGNPLGGNTEAFF.

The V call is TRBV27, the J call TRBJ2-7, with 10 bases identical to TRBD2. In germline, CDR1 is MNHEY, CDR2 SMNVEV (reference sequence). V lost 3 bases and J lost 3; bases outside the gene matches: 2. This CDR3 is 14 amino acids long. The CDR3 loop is CASSFSSGSYEQYF. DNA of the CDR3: TGTGCCAGCAGTTTCTCTAGCGGGAGCTACGAGCAGTACTTC.

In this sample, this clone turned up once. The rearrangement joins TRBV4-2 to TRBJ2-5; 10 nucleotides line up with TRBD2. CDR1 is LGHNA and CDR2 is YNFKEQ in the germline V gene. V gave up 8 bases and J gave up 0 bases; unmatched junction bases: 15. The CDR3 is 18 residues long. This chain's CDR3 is CASRPGASGGPYQETQYF. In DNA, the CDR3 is TGTGCCAGCCGCCCTGGGGCTAGCGGGGGCCCGTACCAAGAGACCCAGTACTTC.

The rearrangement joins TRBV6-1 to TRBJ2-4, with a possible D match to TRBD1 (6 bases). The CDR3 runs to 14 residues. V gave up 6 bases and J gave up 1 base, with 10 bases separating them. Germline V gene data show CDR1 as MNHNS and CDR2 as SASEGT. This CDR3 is CASSADRAKNIQYF. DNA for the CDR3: TGTGCCAGCAGCGCAGACAGGGCCAAAAACATTCAGTACTTC.

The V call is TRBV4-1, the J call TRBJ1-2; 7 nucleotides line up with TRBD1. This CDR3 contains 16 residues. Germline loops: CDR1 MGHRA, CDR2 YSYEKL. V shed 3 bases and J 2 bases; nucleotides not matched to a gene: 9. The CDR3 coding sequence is TGCGCCAGCAGCCATTCTTTCACAGGGGAAAACTATGGCTACACCTTC. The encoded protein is CASSHSFTGENYGYTF.

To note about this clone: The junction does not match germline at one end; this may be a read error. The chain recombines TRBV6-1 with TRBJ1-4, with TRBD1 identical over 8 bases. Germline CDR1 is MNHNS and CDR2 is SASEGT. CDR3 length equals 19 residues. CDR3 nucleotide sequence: TGTGCCAGCAGCGAAGAAGGGACAGGTGGACTTGCAACTAATGAAAAACTGTTTTTT. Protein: CASSEEGTGGLATNEKLFF.

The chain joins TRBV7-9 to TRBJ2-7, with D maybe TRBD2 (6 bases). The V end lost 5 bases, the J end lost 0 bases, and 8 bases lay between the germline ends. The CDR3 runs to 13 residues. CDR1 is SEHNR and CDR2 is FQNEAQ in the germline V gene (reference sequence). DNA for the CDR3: TGTGCCAGCAGCCCAGCGGGCTCCTACGAGCAGTACTTC. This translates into CASSPAGSYEQYF. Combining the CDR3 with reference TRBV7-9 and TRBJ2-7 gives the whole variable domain DTGVSQNPRHKITKRGQNVTFRCDPISEHNRLYWYRQTLGQGPEFLTYFQNEAQLEKSRLLSDRFSAERPKGSFSTLEIQRTEQGDSAMYLCASSPAGSYEQYFGPGTRLTVT.